The present T cell receptor beta chain was sequenced within a study of cytomegalovirus exposure and HLA in healthy donors. The length of the CDR3 is 14 residues. The trim removed 5 bases at V and 6 bases at J, leaving 3 bases unmatched. Germline V gene data show CDR1 as MNHEY and CDR2 as SMNVEV (reference sequence). Findings and limits, study-wide: Later on, a genetic analysis was performed. It linked a missense variant in DCLRE1C with V- and J-gene trimming of TCR beta.

The PCR ran on 60 Vbeta and 13 Jbeta primers. Repertoires were generated with immunoSEQ multiplex PCR, while TCRdb's copy carries only in-frame clones and drops some. This sample has some 200,000 clones, with 79% found just once. Concerning this clone itself: Its antigen is unknown.

The receptor comes from a woman aged 45-65 years in good health and CMV-seronegative. The gene calls are TRBV27 and TRBJ2-5, with 13 bases fitting TRBD2. Sequencing was carried out using PBMCs. This chain's CDR3 is CASSETSGRKTQYF. The CDR3 nucleotides read TGTGCCAGCAGTGAGACTAGCGGGAGGAAGACCCAGTACTTC.